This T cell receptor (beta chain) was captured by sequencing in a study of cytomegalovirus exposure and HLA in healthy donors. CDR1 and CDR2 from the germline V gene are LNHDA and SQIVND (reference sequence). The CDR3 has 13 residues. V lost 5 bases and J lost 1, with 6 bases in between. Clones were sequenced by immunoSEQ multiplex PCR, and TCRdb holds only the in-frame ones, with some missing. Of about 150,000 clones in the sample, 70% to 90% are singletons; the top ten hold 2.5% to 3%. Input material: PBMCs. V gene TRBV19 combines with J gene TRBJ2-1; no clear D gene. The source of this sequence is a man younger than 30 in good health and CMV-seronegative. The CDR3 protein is CASSDSSYNEQFF. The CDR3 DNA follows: TGTGCCAGTAGTGACTCATCCTACAATGAGCAGTTCTTC.